The present TCR beta chain was sequenced within a study of blood T cell repertoires in COVID-19. Assay used: immunoSEQ multiplex PCR; TCRdb lists only in-frame clones, some missing. The sample shows about 130,000 clones, about 93% of them seen only once. Germline CDR1 SGHTA, CDR2 FQGNSA. Trimming removed 4 bases at V and 9 bases at J, with 16 bases between. This CDR3 comprises 14 residues. The clonotype originates from a man aged 45-65 years with COVID-19, enrolled during active disease. Sequencing was done on a sample of peripheral blood. The V and J genes are TRBV7-2 and TRBJ1-5; possible D gene TRBD1, 5 bases. This CDR3 is CASSSSSGGTPQHF. The CDR3 DNA follows: TGTGCCAGCAGCTCATCAAGTGGGGGGACGCCCCAGCATTTT.